This entry concerns a single T cell receptor (beta chain). Assay used: immunoSEQ multiplex PCR; TCRdb lists only in-frame clones, some missing. The sample holds more than 250,000 clones; about four fifths are singletons and the top ten take 4.5% to 6%. The record originates from a study of blood T cell repertoires in COVID-19. The germline V and J ends were trimmed by 3 bases and 0 bases, with 6 bases remaining between them. CDR1 WNHNN and CDR2 SYGVQD come from the germline V gene (reference sequence). The CDR3 has 13 amino acids. The cohort comprised adults aged about 18 to 100 years residing in under 30 US areas. Participants reported their clinical history, and cohort assignment relied on those reports.

The chain combines TRBV10-1 with TRBJ2-7, with D perhaps TRBD2 (6 bases). The clonotype was recovered from a man aged 35-49 years who had been exposed to COVID-19. Input material: PBMCs or T cells enriched from blood (not recorded which). The CDR3 DNA reads TGCGCCAGCAGTGACGGGGGCTCCTACGAGCAGTACTTC. As protein: CASSDGGSYEQYF.